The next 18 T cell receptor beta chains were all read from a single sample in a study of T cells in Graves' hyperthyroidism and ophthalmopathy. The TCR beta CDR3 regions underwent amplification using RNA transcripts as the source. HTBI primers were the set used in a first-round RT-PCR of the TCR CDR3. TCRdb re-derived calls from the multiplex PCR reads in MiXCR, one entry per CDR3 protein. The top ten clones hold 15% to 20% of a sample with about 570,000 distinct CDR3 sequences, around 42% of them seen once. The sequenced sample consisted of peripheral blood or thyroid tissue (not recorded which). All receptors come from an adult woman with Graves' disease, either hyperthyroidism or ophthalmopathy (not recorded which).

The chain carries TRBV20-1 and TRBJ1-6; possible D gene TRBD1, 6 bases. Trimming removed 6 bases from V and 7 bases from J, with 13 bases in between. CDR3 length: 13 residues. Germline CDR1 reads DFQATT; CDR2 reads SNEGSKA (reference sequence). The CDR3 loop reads CSAQGQKNSPLHF. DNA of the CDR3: TGCAGTGCACAAGGACAGAAAAATTCACCCCTCCACTTT.

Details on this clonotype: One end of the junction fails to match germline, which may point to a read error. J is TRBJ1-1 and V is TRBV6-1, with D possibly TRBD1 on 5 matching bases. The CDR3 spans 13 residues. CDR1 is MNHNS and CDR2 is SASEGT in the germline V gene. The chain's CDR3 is CASSGGQGRGAFF. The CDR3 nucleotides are TGCGCCAGCAGTGGAGGGCAGGGTCGGGGAGCTTTCTTT.

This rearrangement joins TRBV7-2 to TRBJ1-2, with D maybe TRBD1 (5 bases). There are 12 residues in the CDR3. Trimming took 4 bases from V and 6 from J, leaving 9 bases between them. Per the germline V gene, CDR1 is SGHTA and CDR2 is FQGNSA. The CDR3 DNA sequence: TGTGCCAGCAGCTGGGGCGGGAATGGCTACACCTTC. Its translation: CASSWGGNGYTF.

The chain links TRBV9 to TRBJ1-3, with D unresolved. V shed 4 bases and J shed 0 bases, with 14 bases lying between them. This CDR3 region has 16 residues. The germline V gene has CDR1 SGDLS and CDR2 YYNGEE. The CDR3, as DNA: TGTGCCAGCAGCCAGGAGGACGGCCGCTCTGGAAACACCATATATTTT. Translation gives CASSQEDGRSGNTIYF. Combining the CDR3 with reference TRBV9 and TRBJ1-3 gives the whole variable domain DSGVTQTPKHLITATGQRVTLRCSPRSGDLSVYWYQQSLDQGLQFLIQYYNGEERAKGNILERFSAQQFPDLHSELNLSSLELGDSALYFCASSQEDGRSGNTIYFGEGSWLTVV.

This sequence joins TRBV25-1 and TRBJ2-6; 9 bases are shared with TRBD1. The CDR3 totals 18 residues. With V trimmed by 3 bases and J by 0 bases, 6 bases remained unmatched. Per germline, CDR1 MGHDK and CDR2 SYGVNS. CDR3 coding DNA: TGTGCCAGCAGTGATGTTGGGACAGGGATCTCTGGGGCCAACGTCCTGACTTTC. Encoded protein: CASSDVGTGISGANVLTF.

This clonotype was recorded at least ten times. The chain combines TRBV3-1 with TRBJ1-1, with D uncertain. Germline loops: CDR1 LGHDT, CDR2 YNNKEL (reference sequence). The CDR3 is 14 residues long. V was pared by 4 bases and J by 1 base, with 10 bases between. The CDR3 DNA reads TGTGCCAGCAGCCCCGGACTCGGGAACACTGAAGCTTTCTTT. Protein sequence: CASSPGLGNTEAFF.

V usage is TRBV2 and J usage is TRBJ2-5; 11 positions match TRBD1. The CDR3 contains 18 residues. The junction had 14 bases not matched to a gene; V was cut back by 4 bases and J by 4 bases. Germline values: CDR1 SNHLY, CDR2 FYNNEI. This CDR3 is CASSVGTGGTRVGETQYF. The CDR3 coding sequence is TGTGCCAGCAGTGTCGGGACAGGGGGGACTAGGGTAGGAGAGACCCAGTACTTC.

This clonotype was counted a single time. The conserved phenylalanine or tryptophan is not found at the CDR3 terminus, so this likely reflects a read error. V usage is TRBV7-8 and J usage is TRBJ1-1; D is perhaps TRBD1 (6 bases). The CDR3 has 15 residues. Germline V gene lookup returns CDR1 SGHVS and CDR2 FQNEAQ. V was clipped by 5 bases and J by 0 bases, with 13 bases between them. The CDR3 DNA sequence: TGTGCCAGCAGCCTAGACAGGCCCATGAACACTGAAGCTTTCCTT. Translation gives CASSLDRPMNTEAFL.

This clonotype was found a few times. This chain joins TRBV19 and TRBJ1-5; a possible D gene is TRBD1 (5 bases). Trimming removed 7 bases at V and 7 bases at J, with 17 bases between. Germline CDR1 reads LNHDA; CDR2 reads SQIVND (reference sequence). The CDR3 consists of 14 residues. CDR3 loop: CASKGWERQQPQHF. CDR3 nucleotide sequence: TGTGCCAGTAAGGGGTGGGAGCGCCAGCAGCCCCAGCATTTT.

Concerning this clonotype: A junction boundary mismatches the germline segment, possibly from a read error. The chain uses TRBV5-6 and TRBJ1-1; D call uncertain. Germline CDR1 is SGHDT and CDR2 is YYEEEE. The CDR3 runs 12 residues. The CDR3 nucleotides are TGTGCCGGCAGCCTTTTTGGGAGTGAAGCTTTCTTT. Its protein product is CAGSLFGSEAFF.

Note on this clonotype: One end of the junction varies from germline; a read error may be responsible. The CDR3 DNA reads TGCGCCACCAGCAGTCACTTACGGGCGTATAATTCACCCCTCCACTTT. It translates to CATSSHLRAYNSPLHF. J is TRBJ1-6 and V is TRBV15; no firm D call. CDR1 LNHNV and CDR2 YYDKDF come from the germline V gene (reference sequence). This CDR3 has 16 residues.

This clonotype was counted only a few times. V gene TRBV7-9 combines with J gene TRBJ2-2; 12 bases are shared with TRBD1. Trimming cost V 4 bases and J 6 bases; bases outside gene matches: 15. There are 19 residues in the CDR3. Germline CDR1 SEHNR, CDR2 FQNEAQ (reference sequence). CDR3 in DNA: TGTGCCAGCAGCTCGACCGTGGGGTCCCGGGACAGGGGGCCCGGGGAGCTGTTTTTT. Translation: CASSSTVGSRDRGPGELFF.

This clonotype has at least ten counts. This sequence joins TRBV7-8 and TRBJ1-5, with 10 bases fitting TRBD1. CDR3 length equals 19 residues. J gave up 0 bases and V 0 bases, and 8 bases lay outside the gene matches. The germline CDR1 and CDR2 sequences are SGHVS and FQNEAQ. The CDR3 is CASSLAPGQGGRSNQPQHF. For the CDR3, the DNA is TGTGCCAGCAGCTTAGCCCCCGGACAGGGGGGGCGTAGCAATCAGCCCCAGCATTTT.

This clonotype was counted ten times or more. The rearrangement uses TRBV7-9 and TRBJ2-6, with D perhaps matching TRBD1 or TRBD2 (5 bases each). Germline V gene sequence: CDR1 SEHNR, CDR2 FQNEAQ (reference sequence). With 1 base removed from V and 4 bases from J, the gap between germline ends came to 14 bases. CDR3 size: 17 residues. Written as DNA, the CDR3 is TGTGCCAGCAGCTTAGACGCGGGCTCAGGGGGGGCCAACGTCCTGACTTTC. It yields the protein CASSLDAGSGGANVLTF.

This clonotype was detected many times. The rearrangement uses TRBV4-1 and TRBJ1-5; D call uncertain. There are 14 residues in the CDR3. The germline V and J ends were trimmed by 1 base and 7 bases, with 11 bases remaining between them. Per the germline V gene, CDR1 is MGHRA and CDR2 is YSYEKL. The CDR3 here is CASSQVGLRQPQHF. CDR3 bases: TGCGCCAGCAGCCAAGTGGGGTTACGACAGCCCCAGCATTTT.

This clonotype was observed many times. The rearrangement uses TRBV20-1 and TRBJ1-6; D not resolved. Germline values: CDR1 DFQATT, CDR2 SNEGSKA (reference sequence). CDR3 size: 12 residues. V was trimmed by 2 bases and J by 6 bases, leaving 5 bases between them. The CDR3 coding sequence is TGCAGTGCTAGACAGGCTAATTCACCCCTCCACTTT. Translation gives CSARQANSPLHF.

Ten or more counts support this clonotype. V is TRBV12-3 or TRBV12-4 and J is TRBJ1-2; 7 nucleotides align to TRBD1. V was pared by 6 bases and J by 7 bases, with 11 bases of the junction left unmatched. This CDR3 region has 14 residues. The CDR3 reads CASSPNQGVGGYTF. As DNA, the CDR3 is TGTGCCAGCAGCCCAAACCAGGGGGTGGGTGGCTACACCTTC.

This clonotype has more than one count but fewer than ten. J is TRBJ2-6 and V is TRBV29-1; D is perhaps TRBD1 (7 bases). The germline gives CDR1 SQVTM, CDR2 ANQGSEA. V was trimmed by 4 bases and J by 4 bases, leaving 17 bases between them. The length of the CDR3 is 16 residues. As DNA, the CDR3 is TGCAGCGTTGGGGGGGACAGATCTTCAGGGGCCAACGTCCTGACTTTC. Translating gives CSVGGDRSSGANVLTF.